This passage covers 10 T cell receptor beta chains from one sample sequenced in a study of CD8+CD57+ T cells in acquired aplastic anemia. Patients chosen for sequencing had CD8+CD57+ cells that had expanded, as shown by flow cytometry. TCR beta VDJ and CDR3 profiling used genomic DNA as template. One entry per CDR3 protein, called by TCRdb with MiXCR from the reads. The table records 120,000 or so distinct CDR3 sequences, about two fifths of them present only once. The sequenced sample consisted of sorted CD4+, CD8+, or CD8+CD57+ T cells (not recorded which) from PBMCs. These receptors came from a human donor with aplastic anemia.

The V and J genes are TRBV6-5 and TRBJ2-1; weak D call: TRBD2 (6 bases). Trimming took off 4 bases at V and 5 bases at J, with 12 bases between the two ends. CDR1 is MNHEY, CDR2 SVGAGI, per germline. CDR3 size: 14 residues. The DNA for the CDR3 is TGTGCCAGCAGTTCGGCCGGAGGGAACAATGAGCAGTTCTTC. Encoded protein: CASSSAGGNNEQFF.

This clonotype was picked up many times. The chain carries TRBV7-8 and TRBJ2-3; a possible D gene is TRBD2 (7 bases). Germline CDR1 and CDR2: SGHVS and FQNEAQ. CDR3 length: 17 residues. V lost 3 bases and J lost 1, with 17 bases in between. CDR3 DNA sequence: TGTGCCAGCAGCTTGTTAGGGGGGGATTCCGGCACAGATACGCAGTATTTT. This gives the protein CASSLLGGDSGTDTQYF.

The chain employs TRBV24-1 and TRBJ2-7; TRBD1 agrees at 7 bases. Germline V gene data show CDR1 as KGHDR and CDR2 as SFDVKD. After removal of 4 bases from V and 2 bases from J, the junction contained 4 bases not matched to a gene. The CDR3 loop spans 14 amino acids. In DNA, the CDR3 is TGTGCCACCAGTGAGACCGGGACAGCCTACGAGCAGTACTTC. This sequence encodes CATSETGTAYEQYF.

Worth noting for this clonotype: At one boundary the junction diverges from the germline segment, which might be a read error. The gene calls are TRBV7-2 and TRBJ2-7; D not certain. The CDR3 sequence is 13 residues long. Looked up from germline, CDR1 is SGHTA and CDR2 is FQGNSA. As DNA, the CDR3 is TGTGCCAGCAGCTTAACGCGCACCTACGGGCAGTACTTC. Translation: CASSLTRTYGQYF.

This clonotype was seen repeatedly, ten times or more. The J gene is TRBJ2-1, the V gene TRBV5-1; tentatively, D is TRBD2 (5 bases). Trimming removed 5 bases from V and 7 bases from J, with 19 bases in between. Germline V gene data show CDR1 as SGHRS and CDR2 as YFSETQ. The CDR3 is 15 amino acids. CDR3 protein: CASSMDSPSRNEQFF. CDR3 sequence (DNA): TGCGCCAGCAGTATGGACTCCCCTTCTAGGAATGAGCAGTTCTTC.

This chain connects TRBV29-1 to TRBJ2-2, with 10 bases lining up with TRBD1. Germline CDR1 SQVTM, CDR2 ANQGSEA. This CDR3 spans 13 amino acids. J was trimmed by 3 bases and V by 7 bases; bases with no gene match: 2. CDR3 protein: CSAGQGYTGELFF. The CDR3, as DNA: TGCAGCGCGGGACAGGGGTACACCGGGGAGCTGTTTTTT.

This clonotype was observed at least ten times. The V gene is TRBV12-3 or TRBV12-4, the J gene TRBJ2-7, with TRBD1 identical over 12 bases. CDR3 length: 16 amino acids. With 1 base clipped from V and 5 bases from J, the junction kept 6 bases outside the gene matches. CDR3 loop: CASSLGGQGATDEQYF. CDR3 sequence (DNA): TGTGCCAGCAGTTTAGGGGGACAGGGGGCGACGGACGAGCAGTACTTC.

This clonotype was counted only a few times. The CDR3 protein is CSASLTGGGYNEQFF. In nucleotides, the CDR3 is TGCAGTGCTAGTTTGACGGGGGGGGGTTACAATGAGCAGTTCTTC. V usage is TRBV20-1 and J usage is TRBJ2-1; 8 nucleotides align to TRBD2. CDR3 size: 15 residues. Trimming cost V 3 bases and J 4 bases; bases outside gene matches: 8. Germline V CDR1 and CDR2: DFQATT, SNEGSKA (reference sequence).

This clonotype was observed a single time. This chain connects TRBV25-1 to TRBJ2-2; 9 positions agree with TRBD2. The germline gives CDR1 MGHDK, CDR2 SYGVNS. J was trimmed by 1 base and V by 1 base; bases with no gene match: 1. This CDR3 spans 16 amino acids. The CDR3 nucleotides are TGTGCCAGCAGTGAATCTAGCGGGAAGAACACCGGGGAGCTGTTTTTT. Its translation: CASSESSGKNTGELFF. Filled out from reference TRBV25-1 and TRBJ2-2, the complete variable domain reads EADIYQTPRYLVIGTGKKITLECSQTMGHDKMYWYQQDPGMELHLIHYSYGVNSTEKGDLSSESTVSRIRTEHFPLTLESARPSHTSQYLCASSESSGKNTGELFFGEGSRLTVL.

This clonotype has at least ten counts. The chain combines TRBV6-2 or TRBV6-3 with TRBJ1-4; D ambiguous. Per the germline V gene, CDR1 is MNHEY and CDR2 is SVGEGT. The length of the CDR3 is 11 residues. V dropped 6 bases and J dropped 8 bases, with 7 bases sitting between them. The CDR3 loop reads CASRLEEKLFF. The CDR3 DNA follows: TGTGCCAGCAGACTAGAGGAAAAACTGTTTTTT.